A selection of T cell receptor beta chains follows, all from one sample in a study of Ad26.COV2.S vaccination and SARS-CoV-2 variants. Produced via immunoSEQ multiplex PCR; TCRdb's table is partial and in-frame only. The data hold hundreds of thousands of clones, with around nine tenths observed a single time. This sample comprised peripheral blood, obtained in a trial of Ad26.COV2.S vaccine versus placebo. The receptors originated from a person between 18 and 60 years old who received the Ad26.COV2.S COVID-19 vaccine or a placebo. The CDR3 runs from the conserved cysteine through the conserved F or W. D genes are given only for firm matches. Clone size appears in some rows only: once, few, many, or a class for an expanded clone.

j_call cdr3_length d_call clone_size v_call cdr3_nt cdr3_aa
TRBJ2-1 15 TRBD2 - TRBV19 TGTGCCAGTAATACGGGAGGTGGGTCCTACAATGAGCAGTTCTTC CASNTGGGSYNEQFF
TRBJ2-1 13 - once TRBV12-3/TRBV12-4 TGTGCCAGCAGTTCGTCTAGTGTCGATGAGCAGTTCTTC CASSSSSVDEQFF
TRBJ2-7 18 - few TRBV7-6 TGTGCCAGCAGCTTAGAGGGATATGGGTCTCTGGGACTCTACGAGCAGTACTTC CASSLEGYGSLGLYEQYF
TRBJ1-1 15 TRBD1 - TRBV5-4 TGTGCCAGCAGCAGCTACAGACAGGGTCGGACTGAAGCTTTCTTT CASSSYRQGRTEAFF
TRBJ2-2 14 - - TRBV6-4 TGTGCCAGCAGTTCAAGGGGGGATGTCGGGGAGCTGTTTTTT CASSSRGDVGELFF
TRBJ2-2 15 - - TRBV6-6 TGTGCCAGCAGCCCCCTGGGAGCGAACACCGGGGAGCTGTTTTTT CASSPLGANTGELFF
TRBJ1-1 13 - once TRBV4-2 TGTGCCAGCAGCCAAGTGGGGGACACTGAAGCTTTCTTT CASSQVGDTEAFF
TRBJ1-1 15 - - TRBV4-1 TGCGCCAGCAGCCAGGGAGGAGGGATGAACACTGAAGCTTTCTTT CASSQGGGMNTEAFF
TRBJ2-3 15 - - TRBV7-8 TGTGCCAGCAGCGAAGTGGTCGCTAGCACAGATACGCAGTATTTT CASSEVVASTDTQYF
TRBJ1-1 13 - - TRBV24-1 TGTGCCACCAGTAATAAGGGGAACACTGAAGCTTTCTTT CATSNKGNTEAFF
TRBJ1-3 14 TRBD1 - TRBV5-4 TGTGCCAGCAGTTCAGGACAGGGGCGAAACACCATATATTTT CASSSGQGRNTIYF
TRBJ2-1 16 - - TRBV24-1 TGTGCCACCAGTGACGACAGGTTTGGACTGACTAATGAGCAGTTCTTC CATSDDRFGLTNEQFF
TRBJ1-1 12 - - TRBV5-5 TGTGCCAGCAGATCAAGTTGGACTGAAGCTTTCTTT CASRSSWTEAFF
TRBJ1-6 14 - few TRBV18 TGTGCCAGCTCAACTCGGGAAAATCTTTCGCCCCTCCACTTT CASSTRENLSPLHF
TRBJ2-7 15 TRBD2 - TRBV3-1/TRBV3-2 TGTGCCAGCAGCGAAGAATTAGCGGGAGGAGGTGAGCAGTACTTC CASSEELAGGGEQYF
TRBJ2-2 18 TRBD2 - TRBV28 TGTGCCACCCTATCCATCGGACTAGCGGGAGGGAACACCGGGGAGCTGTTTTTT CATLSIGLAGGNTGELFF
TRBJ1-6 13 - - TRBV9 TGTGCCAGCACCCGGACGCTCGGCTCACCCCTCCACTTT CASTRTLGSPLHF
TRBJ2-1 15 TRBD2 once TRBV19 TGTGCCAGTAGCCCGACTAGCGGGAGCGGCAATGAGCAGTTCTTC CASSPTSGSGNEQFF
TRBJ2-1 15 - - TRBV27 TGTGCCAGCAGTTTAAGGGACGCACTCTACAATGAGCAGTTCTTC CASSLRDALYNEQFF
TRBJ2-5 15 - - TRBV7-2 TGTGCCAGCAGCCCTGAGGGTTGGTACCAAGAGACCCAGTACTTC CASSPEGWYQETQYF
TRBJ2-1 15 - - TRBV7-9 TGTGCCAGCAGCAAAACCGGGACCGACTTCGATGAGCAGTTCTTC CASSKTGTDFDEQFF
TRBJ1-1 16 - - TRBV6-2/TRBV6-3 TGTGCCAGCAGTTACAGTGGACAGCGAGGGGACACTGAAGCTTTCTTT CASSYSGQRGDTEAFF
TRBJ1-5 14 - few TRBV4-1 TGCGCCAGCAGCCCCTCTCCGGGGGGGGAGCCCCAGCATTTT CASSPSPGGEPQHF
TRBJ2-2 15 - - TRBV6-5 TGTGCCAGCAGTTACCGCCTCCAACGGACCGGGGAGCTGTTTTTT CASSYRLQRTGELFF
TRBJ1-4 15 - - TRBV13 TGTGCCAGCAGCGAGGGGGGCGGCTTTGAGGGAAAGCTGTTTTTT CASSEGGGFEGKLFF
TRBJ2-5 12 - - TRBV25-1 TGTGCCAGCAGTGAATATGGAAAGACCCAGTACTTC CASSEYGKTQYF
TRBJ1-6 20 TRBD1 - TRBV27 TGTGCCAGCAGCCCAATGAGAGAGGGACAGTGGTTTTTTTCGGATTCACCCCTCCACTTT CASSPMREGQWFFSDSPLHF
TRBJ2-5 13 - - TRBV12-3/TRBV12-4 TGTGCCAGCAGTTTGAGAGGGCGAGAGACCCAGTACTTC CASSLRGRETQYF